A single sample is the source of the 5 T cell receptor beta chains below, sequenced in a study of metastatic and nonmetastatic thyroid tumors. TCRdb re-analyzed the PCR reads using MiXCR. Of about 37,000 clones listed, about 30% are singletons. Every patient was untreated before thyroid surgery. The material sequenced was blood. The receptor set was obtained from a male donor with papillary thyroid cancer or a benign thyroid nodule (not recorded which). Some clones in this sample may be carry-over from other donors' samples.

This clone was seen a few times. This chain links TRBV5-1 with TRBJ2-4, with 10 bases matching TRBD2. The CDR3 sequence is 19 residues long. CDR1 and CDR2 from the germline V gene are SGHRS and YFSETQ. Trimming cost V 0 bases and J 0 bases; bases outside gene matches: 9. CDR3 protein: CASSLVGSGGSLAKNIQYF. As DNA, the CDR3 is TGCGCCAGCAGCTTGGTTGGTAGCGGGGGGTCCTTAGCCAAAAACATTCAGTACTTC.

The genes are TRBV6-4 and TRBJ1-2; TRBD1 matches at 7 bases. V trimming: 3 bases; J trimming: 8 bases; junction bases outside the gene matches: 12. The germline V gene has CDR1 MRHNA and CDR2 SNTAGT. The CDR3 has 15 residues. CDR3 protein: CASSEGPDRVDGYTF. The CDR3, as DNA: TGTGCCAGCAGTGAAGGACCAGACAGGGTTGACGGCTACACCTTC.

This clone was found many times. V gene TRBV29-1 combines with J gene TRBJ2-1, with D uncertain. The CDR3 is 13 residues long. The V gene's germline CDR1 is SQVTM and CDR2 ANQGSEA. Trimming shortened V by 7 bases and J by 6 bases, and 16 bases separated the two germline ends. The CDR3 DNA reads as TGCAGCGCCGCTAGGCGGTTGGGCAATGAGCAGTTCTTC. It encodes CSAARRLGNEQFF.

This chain joins TRBV11-2 and TRBJ2-7; 9 bases agree with TRBD1. Germline V lookup: CDR1 SGHAT, CDR2 FQNNGV. CDR3 length: 19 amino acids. V lost 1 base and J lost 2; bases outside the gene matches: 15. The CDR3 region is CASSLGTGAIGGNPYEQYF. CDR3 nucleotide sequence: TGTGCCAGCAGCTTAGGGACAGGGGCGATAGGGGGGAATCCCTACGAGCAGTACTTC.

The chain joins TRBV27 to TRBJ2-7; D is perhaps TRBD2 (6 bases). Germline lookup yields CDR1 MNHEY and CDR2 SMNVEV (reference sequence). The V end lost 7 bases, the J end lost 3 bases, and 16 bases lay between the germline ends. The length of the CDR3 is 14 residues. The CDR3: CASTSSERGYEQYF. Here the CDR3 DNA reads TGTGCCAGCACCTCTAGCGAGAGGGGCTACGAGCAGTACTTC.